Following are 4 T cell receptor beta chains from one sample sequenced in a study of control samples from healthy donors and cancer patients. Sequencing was performed with immunoSEQ multiplex PCR; in TCRdb, only in-frame clones are kept and a portion is missing. Among about 150,000 clones listed, 94% were seen once. The sequencing sample was made of blood. The source of these receptors is a middle-aged man in good health.

The CDR3 region has the DNA TGTGCCAGCACCATCCGAGGGGGCGGCTCCTACGAGCAGTACTTC. It translates to CASTIRGGGSYEQYF. The V and J genes are TRBV27 and TRBJ2-7, with 7 positions matching TRBD1. The CDR3 runs to 15 residues. Germline CDR1 MNHEY, CDR2 SMNVEV (reference sequence). Trimming removed 7 bases from V and 0 bases from J; junction bases left unmatched: 9.

Regarding this clone: Other DNA sequences from this sample encode an identical CDR3 as well. V usage is TRBV28 and J usage is TRBJ1-3; D gene uncertain. The V end was cut by 3 bases, the J end by 2 bases, with 8 bases between. The CDR3 totals 14 residues. The germline V gene encodes CDR1 MDHEN and CDR2 SYDVKM. The CDR3, as DNA: TGTGCCAGCAGTTTTAGAGGGCCTGGAAACACCATATATTTT. It translates to CASSFRGPGNTIYF.

This clone was observed a handful of times. This chain joins TRBV7-9 and TRBJ2-2; 10 bases are shared with TRBD2. The CDR3 has 17 amino acids. Germline V gives CDR1 SEHNR, CDR2 FQNEAQ (reference sequence). With V trimmed by 4 bases and J by 3 bases, 8 bases remained unmatched. DNA for the CDR3: TGTGCCAGCAGCTCCCCCCCTAGCGGGGGTTACACCGGGGAGCTGTTTTTT. This codes for CASSSPPSGGYTGELFF.

The chain links TRBV5-1 to TRBJ2-7; 13 nucleotides agree with TRBD2. V lost 4 bases, J lost 5 bases, and 6 bases stayed unmatched. Germline assignment: CDR1 SGHRS and CDR2 YFSETQ. The CDR3 loop spans 15 amino acids. The CDR3 DNA is TGCGCCAGCAGCATGACTAGCGGGGGGACCCACGAGCAGTACTTC. Its protein product is CASSMTSGGTHEQYF.